This entry lists 30 T cell receptor beta chains sequenced from one sample in a study of CD8 T cells in ankylosing spondylitis. The study, taken as a whole, reports: Within ankylosing spondylitis blood, a TCR beta motif made up of roughly eight highly homologous variants appeared to be characteristic.

The antigens of these receptors remain unknown. MiXCR was run by TCRdb on the 5' RACE reads, yielding one entry per CDR3 protein. The data hold approximately 500,000 distinct CDR3 sequences, with about an eighth observed a single time. Sequencing used blood, either unsorted or a sorted T cell fraction (not recorded which). Source of these receptors: a male donor with ankylosing spondylitis.

This clonotype was picked up a small number of times. The chain carries TRBV11-2 and TRBJ1-5, with D hard to call. Germline CDR1 and CDR2: SGHAT and FQNNGV. The V end was cut by 1 base, the J end by 5 bases, with 12 bases between. CDR3 size: 15 residues. The DNA for the CDR3 is TGTGCCAGCAGCTTAGGTTTGGGGTCGCATCAGCCCCAGCATTTT. Encoded protein: CASSLGLGSHQPQHF.

In this sample, this clonotype turned up a few times. The V call is TRBV3-1, the J call TRBJ1-1, with D maybe TRBD1 (5 bases). V shed 5 bases and J shed 10 bases, with 11 bases lying between them. CDR1 and CDR2 (germline): LGHDT, YNNKEL (reference sequence). The CDR3 is 11 residues long. CDR3 coding DNA: TGTGCCAGCAGCGCGGGACGCCCAGCTTTCTTT. Its translation is CASSAGRPAFF.

A few counts support this clonotype. The rearrangement joins TRBV9 to TRBJ1-4, with 8 bases aligning to TRBD1. Germline lookup yields CDR1 SGDLS and CDR2 YYNGEE. The CDR3 consists of 16 residues. Trimming took 3 bases from V and 4 from J; bases not matched to a gene: 8. The DNA of the CDR3 is TGTGCCAGCAGCGCCCGGACGGGACAGGTTAATGAAAAACTGTTTTTT. It codes for CASSARTGQVNEKLFF.

The chain joins TRBV29-1 to TRBJ1-2; D gene ambiguous. V lost 6 bases and J 8 bases, leaving 10 bases between the germline ends. The CDR3 is 10 amino acids. Per the germline V gene, CDR1 is SQVTM and CDR2 is ANQGSEA. CDR3 in amino acids: CSVSEDGYTF. CDR3 in DNA: TGCAGCGTCTCGGAGGACGGCTACACCTTC.

This chain uses TRBV2 with TRBJ1-6; 7 bases are a match to TRBD1. CDR3 length: 14 amino acids. The V gene end was trimmed by 5 bases and the J gene end by 9 bases; junction bases not matched to a gene: 7. Germline CDR1 reads SNHLY; CDR2 reads FYNNEI. CDR3 nucleotide sequence: TGTGCCAGCAGTCGGAGGGGGCTAGGTTCACCCCTCCACTTT. It specifies CASSRRGLGSPLHF.

This clonotype was detected a few times. The rearrangement joins TRBV10-3 to TRBJ2-3; D not certain. V was pared by 7 bases and J by 0 bases, with 2 bases between. CDR1 is ENHRY, CDR2 SYGVKD, per germline. The CDR3 sequence is 11 residues long. In DNA form, the CDR3 reads TGTGCCATCATTAGCACAGATACGCAGTATTTT. It codes for CAIISTDTQYF.

The chain is built from TRBV6-5 and TRBJ2-1; 11 nucleotides line up with TRBD2. Germline CDR1 reads MNHEY; CDR2 reads SVGAGI. Losses at the gene ends were 6 bases for V and 9 bases for J; bases not matched to a gene: 10. The CDR3 runs to 15 residues. The DNA for the CDR3 is TGTGCCAGCAGCTTACTAGCGGGAGATTTCGGTGAGCAGTTCTTC. Residues: CASSLLAGDFGEQFF.

The chain is built from TRBV20-1 and TRBJ2-2; 7 nucleotides align to TRBD1. The germline CDR1 and CDR2 sequences are DFQATT and SNEGSKA (reference sequence). The CDR3 extends over 15 amino acids. With 6 bases clipped from V and 0 bases from J, the junction kept 7 bases outside the gene matches. The CDR3, as DNA: TGCAGTGCGAGGGGGCGGAACGCGAACACCGGGGAGCTGTTTTTT. Translating gives CSARGRNANTGELFF.

The V gene is TRBV7-6, the J gene TRBJ2-6, with 10 bases aligning to TRBD2. The CDR3 is 21 residues long. CDR1 is SGHVS, CDR2 FNYEAQ, per germline. V lost 0 bases, J lost 2 bases, and 13 bases stayed unmatched. CDR3 nucleotide sequence: TGTGCCAGCAGCTTAGCGGTGCTAGCGGGAGTTTCAGGAGCTGGGGCCAACGTCCTGACTTTC. This encodes CASSLAVLAGVSGAGANVLTF.

In its sample, this clonotype was seen a few times. The chain is built from TRBV7-2 and TRBJ2-1; 11 bases line up with TRBD2. Germline V gene sequence: CDR1 SGHTA, CDR2 FQGNSA. The J segment lost 4 bases and the V segment lost 8 bases, leaving 7 bases of the junction unmatched. The length of the CDR3 is 15 residues. The CDR3 DNA reads as TGTGCCAGCCCGAGCACTAGCGGGAGTTACAATGAGCAGTTCTTC. Translated, it gives CASPSTSGSYNEQFF.

The chain joins TRBV5-1 to TRBJ2-5, with D possibly matching TRBD1 (5 bases). The V end lost 0 bases, the J end lost 3 bases, and 6 bases lay between the germline ends. CDR1 is SGHRS and CDR2 is YFSETQ in the germline V gene. The CDR3 extends over 13 amino acids. The CDR3 nucleotides are TGCGCCAGCAGCTTGGTCAGGGAAGAGACCCAGTACTTC. This translates into CASSLVREETQYF.

The CDR3 bases are TGCAGTGCTAGAGATCTCTCGGGGGGTGAGCAGTTCTTC. It encodes CSARDLSGGEQFF. This rearrangement joins TRBV20-1 to TRBJ2-1, with 7 bases lining up with TRBD2. The CDR3 sequence is 13 residues long. Germline CDR1 DFQATT, CDR2 SNEGSKA (reference sequence). Trimming took 0 bases from V and 9 from J; bases not matched to a gene: 5.

The table lists this clonotype with a few counts. This rearrangement joins TRBV15 to TRBJ1-1, with D hard to call. The germline V gene has CDR1 LNHNV and CDR2 YYDKDF (reference sequence). The CDR3 spans 13 residues. Trimming shortened V by 3 bases and J by 1 base, and 6 bases separated the two germline ends. In nucleotides, the CDR3 is TGTGCCACCAGCAGGCTGAAGAACACTGAAGCTTTCTTT. This sequence encodes CATSRLKNTEAFF.

This clonotype was seen many times. The chain recombines TRBV12-3 or TRBV12-4 with TRBJ2-2; D is unresolved. The CDR3 extends over 16 amino acids. Trimming shortened V by 6 bases and J by 5 bases, and 19 bases separated the two germline ends. CDR3 residues: CASSSNQPLMTGELFF. CDR3 sequence (DNA): TGTGCCAGCAGCTCCAACCAGCCACTAATGACCGGGGAGCTGTTTTTT.

To note about this clonotype: One junction end disagrees with the germline gene, perhaps due to a read error. This sequence joins TRBV20-1 and TRBJ2-1; 12 positions match TRBD2. From germline, CDR1 is DFQATT and CDR2 SNEGSKA (reference sequence). There are 16 residues in the CDR3. DNA of the CDR3: TGCTGTGCTAGAGATTCGGGACTAGCGGGTTACAATGAGCAGTTCTTC. This translates into CCARDSGLAGYNEQFF.

The V gene is TRBV20-1, the J gene TRBJ2-5; D ambiguous. Germline lookup yields CDR1 DFQATT and CDR2 SNEGSKA (reference sequence). This CDR3 has 14 residues. V was clipped by 4 bases and J by 1 base, with 13 bases between them. The CDR3 nucleotides are TGCAGTGCTAAGTTTAACACCTTCCAAGAGACCCAGTACTTC. Translation: CSAKFNTFQETQYF.

This rearrangement joins TRBV20-1 to TRBJ2-3, with D possibly called TRBD1 or TRBD2 (5 bases each). This CDR3 region has 11 residues. Trimming removed 5 bases from V and 6 bases from J, with 9 bases in between. Germline values: CDR1 DFQATT, CDR2 SNEGSKA (reference sequence). CDR3 sequence (DNA): TGCAGTGCTGGTTGGGGGGATACGCAGTATTTT. Its protein product is CSAGWGDTQYF.

The chain recombines TRBV25-1 with TRBJ2-3, with D possibly being TRBD1 (6 bases). From germline, CDR1 is MGHDK and CDR2 SYGVNS. Trimming pared 6 bases from V and 4 bases from J, leaving 20 bases between. The CDR3 extends over 16 amino acids. CDR3 DNA sequence: TGTGCCAGCAGCCCTCTAGGGGGATTCGTGGCAGATACGCAGTATTTT. Its protein is CASSPLGGFVADTQYF. The entire variable domain, with the rest obtained from reference TRBV25-1 and TRBJ2-3, is as follows: EADIYQTPRYLVIGTGKKITLECSQTMGHDKMYWYQQDPGMELHLIHYSYGVNSTEKGDLSSESTVSRIRTEHFPLTLESARPSHTSQYLCASSPLGGFVADTQYFGPGTRLTVL.

The chain carries TRBV3-1 and TRBJ2-1, with 8 bases aligning to TRBD1. V lost 4 bases, J lost 6 bases, and 5 bases stayed unmatched. The CDR3 has 14 residues. The germline CDR1 and CDR2 sequences are LGHDT and YNNKEL (reference sequence). CDR3 sequence: CASSRRTGINEQFF. As DNA, the CDR3 is TGTGCCAGCAGCCGACGGACAGGGATCAATGAGCAGTTCTTC.

This clonotype was seen repeatedly, ten times or more. The chain combines TRBV12-3 or TRBV12-4 with TRBJ2-4, with 8 bases that match TRBD2. The CDR3 is 18 residues long. V lost 1 base and J lost 8; bases outside the gene matches: 16. CDR3 residues: CASSLGRSLGREDHIQYF. CDR3 nucleotides: TGTGCCAGCAGTTTAGGCCGGAGTTTAGGGCGGGAGGACCACATTCAGTACTTC.

This clonotype has more than one count but fewer than ten. The chain joins TRBV12-3 or TRBV12-4 to TRBJ2-3, with 11 bases lining up with TRBD2. The CDR3 consists of 15 residues. V was clipped by 6 bases and J by 2 bases; unmatched bases: 4. Here the CDR3 DNA reads TGTGCCAGCAGCCCACTAGCGGGAGCCACAGATACGCAGTATTTT. Translation: CASSPLAGATDTQYF.

The J gene is TRBJ2-1, the V gene TRBV5-5; a possible D gene is TRBD2 (7 bases). The CDR3 is made up of 14 amino acids. V lost 5 bases, J lost 8 bases, and 17 bases lay in between. Looked up from germline, CDR1 is SGHKS and CDR2 is YYEKEE (reference sequence). The CDR3: CASRFGGGSHEQFF. CDR3 DNA: TGTGCCAGCAGATTTGGGGGCGGGAGCCATGAGCAGTTCTTC.

This clonotype appeared a few times. This chain connects TRBV12-3 or TRBV12-4 to TRBJ2-2, with a possible D match to TRBD2 (5 bases). V lost 5 bases and J lost 4, with 8 bases in between. The CDR3 extends over 13 amino acids. In DNA form, the CDR3 reads TGTGCCAGCAGTGCGGGCCCCACCGGGGAGCTGTTTTTT. This gives the protein CASSAGPTGELFF.

This clonotype was seen a handful of times. The chain carries TRBV7-2 and TRBJ2-4; 8 nucleotides line up with TRBD1. This CDR3 is 13 amino acids long. The V gene end was trimmed by 5 bases and the J gene end by 8 bases; junction bases not matched to a gene: 5. Germline V gives CDR1 SGHTA, CDR2 FQGNSA. The CDR3 loop reads CASSPDRGDIQYF. In DNA, the CDR3 is TGTGCCAGCAGCCCCGACAGGGGTGACATTCAGTACTTC.

This clonotype turned up a few times. The chain links TRBV24-1 to TRBJ2-2, with D unresolved. V lost 7 bases, J lost 4 bases, and 12 bases lay in between. Looked up from germline, CDR1 is KGHDR and CDR2 is SFDVKD. This CDR3 has 14 amino acids. The CDR3 loop is CATSPTVLTGELFF. The CDR3 DNA follows: TGTGCCACCAGCCCAACGGTACTCACCGGGGAGCTGTTTTTT.

V is TRBV11-2 and J is TRBJ1-3, with TRBD1 as a possible D gene (6 bases). CDR3 length: 15 residues. Germline CDR1 SGHAT, CDR2 FQNNGV. V shed 5 bases and J shed 3 bases, with 14 bases lying between them. The CDR3 loop reads CASSPLGQYGNTIYF. The CDR3 DNA is TGTGCCAGCAGCCCCCTCGGACAGTATGGAAACACCATATATTTT.

This chain connects TRBV20-1 to TRBJ1-2; 8 nucleotides align to TRBD1. CDR1 and CDR2 from the germline V gene are DFQATT and SNEGSKA (reference sequence). Trimming removed 7 bases from V and 6 bases from J; junction bases left unmatched: 10. CDR3 length: 13 amino acids. The chain's CDR3 is CSVIIQGANGYTF. CDR3 nucleotides: TGCAGTGTTATTATCCAGGGGGCGAATGGCTACACCTTC.

The chain is built from TRBV5-1 and TRBJ2-6; the D gene is possibly TRBD1 (6 bases). Germline loops: CDR1 SGHRS, CDR2 YFSETQ. V lost 1 base, J lost 0 bases, and 11 bases lay in between. This CDR3 has 17 residues. The CDR3 here is CASSLSGVTSGANVLTF. As DNA, the CDR3 is TGCGCCAGCAGCTTGTCAGGGGTTACCTCTGGGGCCAACGTCCTGACTTTC.

This clonotype has just a few counts. The chain links TRBV19 to TRBJ1-5; a weak D match, TRBD1 (6 bases). Germline CDR1 and CDR2: LNHDA and SQIVND (reference sequence). The CDR3 consists of 15 residues. Deletions cut 3 bases from V and 6 bases from J, with 15 bases between. CDR3 region: CASSMGALRGQPQHF. In nucleotides, the CDR3 is TGTGCCAGTAGTATGGGGGCCCTAAGGGGTCAGCCCCAGCATTTT. Drawing the rest from reference TRBV19 and TRBJ1-5, the complete variable domain is DGGITQSPKYLFRKEGQNVTLSCEQNLNHDAMYWYRQDPGQGLRLIYYSQIVNDFQKGDIAEGYSVSREKKESFPLTVTSAQKNPTAFYLCASSMGALRGQPQHFGDGTRLSIL.

This clonotype was seen repeatedly, ten times or more. This chain connects TRBV20-1 to TRBJ2-1; 9 bases align to TRBD1. The germline gives CDR1 DFQATT, CDR2 SNEGSKA (reference sequence). V lost 6 bases and J lost 6; bases outside the gene matches: 9. This CDR3 comprises 14 residues. The DNA for the CDR3 is TGCAGTGCCGCACCCGGGACAGGGATCAATGAGCAGTTCTTC. Translated, it gives CSAAPGTGINEQFF.